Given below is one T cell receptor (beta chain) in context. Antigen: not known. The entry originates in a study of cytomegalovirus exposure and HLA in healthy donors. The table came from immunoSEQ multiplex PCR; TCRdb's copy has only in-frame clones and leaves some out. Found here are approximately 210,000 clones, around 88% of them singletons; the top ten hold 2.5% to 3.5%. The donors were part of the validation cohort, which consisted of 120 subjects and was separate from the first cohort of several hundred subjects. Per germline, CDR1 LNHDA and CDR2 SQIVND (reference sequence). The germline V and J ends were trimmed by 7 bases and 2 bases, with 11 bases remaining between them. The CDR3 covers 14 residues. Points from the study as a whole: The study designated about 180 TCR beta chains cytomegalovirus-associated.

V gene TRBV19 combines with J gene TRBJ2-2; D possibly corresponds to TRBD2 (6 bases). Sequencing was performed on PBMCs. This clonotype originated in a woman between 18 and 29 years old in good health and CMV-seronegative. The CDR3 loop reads CASNWRDNTGELFF. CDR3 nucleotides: TGTGCCAGTAACTGGAGGGACAACACCGGGGAGCTGTTTTTT.